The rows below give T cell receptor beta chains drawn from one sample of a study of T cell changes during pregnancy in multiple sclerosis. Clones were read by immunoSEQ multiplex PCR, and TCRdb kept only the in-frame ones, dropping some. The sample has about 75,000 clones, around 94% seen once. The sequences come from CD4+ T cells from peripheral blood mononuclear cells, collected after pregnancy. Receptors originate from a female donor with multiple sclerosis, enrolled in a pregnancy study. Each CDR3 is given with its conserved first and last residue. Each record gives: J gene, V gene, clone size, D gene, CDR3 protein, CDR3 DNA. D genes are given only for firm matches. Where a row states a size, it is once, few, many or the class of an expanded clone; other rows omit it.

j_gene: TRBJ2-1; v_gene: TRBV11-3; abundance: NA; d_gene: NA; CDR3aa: CASSLPGYNEQFF; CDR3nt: TGTGCCAGCAGCTTACCAGGGTATAATGAGCAGTTCTTC
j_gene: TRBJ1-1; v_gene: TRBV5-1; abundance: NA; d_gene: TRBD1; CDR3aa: CASSLELGTGRSTEAFF; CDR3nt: TGCGCCAGCAGCTTGGAGTTGGGGACAGGGCGGAGCACTGAAGCTTTCTTT
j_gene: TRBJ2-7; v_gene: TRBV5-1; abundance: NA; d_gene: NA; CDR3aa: CASSLGANTYEQYF; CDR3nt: TGCGCCAGCAGCTTGGGGGCGAACACCTACGAGCAGTACTTC
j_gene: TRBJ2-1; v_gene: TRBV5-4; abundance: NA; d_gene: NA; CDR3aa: CASSLDPLRDNEQFF; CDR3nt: TGTGCCAGCAGCTTGGATCCACTACGGGACAATGAGCAGTTCTTC
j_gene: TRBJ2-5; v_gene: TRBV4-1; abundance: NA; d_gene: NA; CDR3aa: CASSQESPWGQGRETQYF; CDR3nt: TGCGCCAGCAGCCAAGAAAGCCCCTGGGGGCAGGGGAGAGAGACCCAGTACTTC
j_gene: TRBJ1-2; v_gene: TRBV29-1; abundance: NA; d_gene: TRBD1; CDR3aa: CSVGQGDGYTF; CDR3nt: TGCAGCGTTGGACAGGGGGATGGCTACACCTTC
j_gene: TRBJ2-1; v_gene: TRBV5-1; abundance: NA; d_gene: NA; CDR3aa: CASSLVSVYNEQFF; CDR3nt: TGCGCCAGCAGCTTGGTTTCCGTCTACAATGAGCAGTTCTTC
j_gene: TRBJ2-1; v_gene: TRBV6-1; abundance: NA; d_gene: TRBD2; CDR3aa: CASTIAGIYNEQFF; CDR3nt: TGTGCCAGCACGATAGCGGGAATCTACAATGAGCAGTTCTTC
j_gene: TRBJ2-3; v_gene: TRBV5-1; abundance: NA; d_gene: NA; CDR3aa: CASSLVSPGTDTQYF; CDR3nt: TGCGCCAGCAGCTTGGTGTCCCCGGGCACAGATACGCAGTATTTT
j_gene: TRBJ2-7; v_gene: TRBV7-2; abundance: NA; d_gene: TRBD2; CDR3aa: CASSQTSTSVYEQYF; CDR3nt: TGTGCCAGCAGCCAAACATCGACTAGCGTCTACGAGCAGTACTTC
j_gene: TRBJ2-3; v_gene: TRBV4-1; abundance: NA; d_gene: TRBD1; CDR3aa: CASSQGLVGQGAVPDTQYF; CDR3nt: TGCGCCAGCAGCCAAGGTCTCGTAGGACAGGGCGCGGTCCCAGATACGCAGTATTTT
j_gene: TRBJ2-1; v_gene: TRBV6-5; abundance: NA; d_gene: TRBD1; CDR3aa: CASSYRRQGNEQFF; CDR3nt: TGTGCCAGCAGTTACAGAAGACAGGGAAATGAGCAGTTCTTC
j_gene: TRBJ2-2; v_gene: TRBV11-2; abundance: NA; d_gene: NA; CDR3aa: CASATGPGELFF; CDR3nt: TGTGCCAGCGCTACAGGGCCCGGGGAGCTGTTTTTT
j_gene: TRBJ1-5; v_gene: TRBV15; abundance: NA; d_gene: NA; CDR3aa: CATSRDRGVNQPQHF; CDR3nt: TGTGCCACCAGCAGAGACAGGGGTGTAAATCAGCCCCAGCATTTT
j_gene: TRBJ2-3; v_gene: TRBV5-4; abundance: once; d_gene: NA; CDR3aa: CASSSLQGGPGDTQYF; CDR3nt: TGTGCCAGCAGCTCACTACAAGGAGGGCCGGGAGATACGCAGTATTTT
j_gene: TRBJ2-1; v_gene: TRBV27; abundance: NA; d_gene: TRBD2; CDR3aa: CASSLAGGPYNEQFF; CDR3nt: TGTGCCAGCAGTTTAGCGGGAGGGCCCTACAATGAGCAGTTCTTC
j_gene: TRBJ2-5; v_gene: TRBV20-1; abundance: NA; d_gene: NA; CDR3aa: CSARRVETQYF; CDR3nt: TGCAGTGCTAGGAGGGTGGAGACCCAGTACTTC
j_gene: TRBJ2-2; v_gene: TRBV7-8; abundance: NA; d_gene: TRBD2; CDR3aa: CASSLAGAGTGELFF; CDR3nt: TGTGCCAGCAGTCTAGCGGGAGCGGGCACCGGGGAGCTGTTTTTT
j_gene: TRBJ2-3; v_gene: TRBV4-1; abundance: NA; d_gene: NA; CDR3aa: CASRAQGSADTQYF; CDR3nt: TGCGCCAGCAGAGCCCAGGGGTCTGCAGATACGCAGTATTTT
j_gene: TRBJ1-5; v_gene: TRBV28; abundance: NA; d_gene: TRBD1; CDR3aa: CASSLWTGEANQPQHF; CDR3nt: TGTGCCAGCAGTCTATGGACAGGGGAGGCCAATCAGCCCCAGCATTTT
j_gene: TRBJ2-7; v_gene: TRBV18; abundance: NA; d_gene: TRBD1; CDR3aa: CASSPQQGNEQYF; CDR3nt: TGTGCCAGCTCACCACAACAGGGGAACGAGCAGTACTTC
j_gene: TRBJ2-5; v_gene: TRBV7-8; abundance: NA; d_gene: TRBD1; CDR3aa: CASSPGQGTETQYF; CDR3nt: TGTGCCAGCAGCCCTGGACAGGGTACGGAGACCCAGTACTTC
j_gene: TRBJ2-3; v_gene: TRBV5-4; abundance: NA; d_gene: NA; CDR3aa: CASSWWGVDTQYF; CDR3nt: TGTGCCAGCAGCTGGTGGGGAGTCGATACGCAGTATTTT
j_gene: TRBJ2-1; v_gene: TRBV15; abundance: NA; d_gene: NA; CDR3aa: CATSSPTDEQFF; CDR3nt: TGTGCCACCAGCTCCCCCACGGATGAGCAGTTCTTC
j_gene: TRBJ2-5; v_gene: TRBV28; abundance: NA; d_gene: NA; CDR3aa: CASSLPPQETQYF; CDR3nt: TGTGCCAGCAGCTTACCCCCTCAAGAGACCCAGTACTTC
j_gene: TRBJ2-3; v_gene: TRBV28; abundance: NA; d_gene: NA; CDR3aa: CASSSGPTDTQYF; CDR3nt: TGTGCCAGCAGCTCTGGGCCTACAGATACGCAGTATTTT
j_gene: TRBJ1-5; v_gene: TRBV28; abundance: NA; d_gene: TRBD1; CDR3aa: CASRPGDRSNQPQHF; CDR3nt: TGTGCCAGCAGGCCGGGGGACAGAAGCAATCAGCCCCAGCATTTT
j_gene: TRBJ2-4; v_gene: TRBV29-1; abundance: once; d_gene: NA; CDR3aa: CSVEDFGEAKNIQYF; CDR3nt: TGCAGCGTTGAAGATTTCGGGGAAGCCAAAAACATTCAGTACTTC
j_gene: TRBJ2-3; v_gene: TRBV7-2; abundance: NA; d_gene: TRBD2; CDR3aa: CASSFGGAGVADTQYF; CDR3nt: TGTGCCAGCAGCTTCGGAGGAGCGGGAGTGGCAGATACGCAGTATTTT
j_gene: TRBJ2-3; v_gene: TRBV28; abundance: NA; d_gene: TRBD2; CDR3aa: CASSLAQGLAGGSDTQYF; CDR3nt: TGTGCCAGCAGTTTAGCCCAGGGACTAGCGGGAGGATCAGATACGCAGTATTTT
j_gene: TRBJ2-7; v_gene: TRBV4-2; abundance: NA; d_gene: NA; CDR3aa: CASSQDGLSYEQYF; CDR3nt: TGTGCCAGCAGCCAAGATGGCCTCTCCTACGAGCAGTACTTC
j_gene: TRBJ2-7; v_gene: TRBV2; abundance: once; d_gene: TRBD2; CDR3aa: CASSQTSGSSEQYF; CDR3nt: TGTGCCAGCAGTCAGACTAGCGGGTCATCCGAGCAGTACTTC
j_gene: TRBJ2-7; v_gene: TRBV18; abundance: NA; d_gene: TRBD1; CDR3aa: CASSPGTGEVAVPYEQYF; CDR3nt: TGTGCCAGCTCCCCCGGGACAGGGGAAGTTGCTGTCCCCTACGAGCAGTACTTC
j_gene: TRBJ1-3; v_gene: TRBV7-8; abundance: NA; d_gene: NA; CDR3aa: CASSLVPRRSGDTIYF; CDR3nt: TGTGCCAGCAGCTTAGTACCCAGGAGGAGTGGGGACACCATATATTTT
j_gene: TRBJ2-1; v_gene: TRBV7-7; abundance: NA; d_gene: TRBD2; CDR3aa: CASSLAPSGSFSYNEQFF; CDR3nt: TGTGCTAGCAGCTTAGCGCCTAGCGGGTCCTTCTCCTACAATGAGCAGTTCTTC
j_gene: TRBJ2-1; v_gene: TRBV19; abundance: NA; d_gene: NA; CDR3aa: CASSIGGRNYNEQFF; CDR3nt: TGTGCCAGTAGTATAGGGGGGAGGAACTACAATGAGCAGTTCTTC
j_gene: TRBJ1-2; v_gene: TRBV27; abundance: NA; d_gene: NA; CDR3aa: CASSWRENYGYTF; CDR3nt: TGTGCCAGCAGTTGGAGAGAGAACTATGGCTACACCTTC
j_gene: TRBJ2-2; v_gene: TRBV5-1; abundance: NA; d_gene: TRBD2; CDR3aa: CASSLAGTGAGGNTGELFF; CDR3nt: TGCGCCAGCAGCTTGGCCGGGACTGGAGCGGGAGGGAACACCGGGGAGCTGTTTTTT
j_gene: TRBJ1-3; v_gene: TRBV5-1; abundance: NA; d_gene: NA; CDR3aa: CASSLFAGALNSGNTIYF; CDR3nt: TGCGCCAGCAGCTTGTTCGCAGGGGCCCTAAACTCTGGAAACACCATATATTTT
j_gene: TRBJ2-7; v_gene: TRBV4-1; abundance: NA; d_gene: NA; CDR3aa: CASSQVLDSYEQYF; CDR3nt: TGCGCCAGCAGCCAAGTCCTAGATAGCTACGAGCAGTACTTC
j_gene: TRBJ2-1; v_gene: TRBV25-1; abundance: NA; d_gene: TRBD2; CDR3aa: CASSGLASGRFYEQFF; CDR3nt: TGTGCCAGCAGTGGCTTAGCTAGCGGGAGATTCTATGAGCAGTTCTTC
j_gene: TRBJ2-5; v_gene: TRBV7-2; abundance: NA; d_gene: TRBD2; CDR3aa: CASSFVGLAGGSETQYF; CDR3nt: TGTGCCAGCAGTTTTGTAGGACTAGCGGGAGGGTCGGAGACCCAGTACTTC
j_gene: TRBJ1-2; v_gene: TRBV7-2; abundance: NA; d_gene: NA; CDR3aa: CASSFPLNYGYTF; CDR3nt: TGTGCCAGCAGCTTCCCCCTCAACTATGGCTACACCTTC
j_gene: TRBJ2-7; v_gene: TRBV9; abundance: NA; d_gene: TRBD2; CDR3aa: CASSETSGGYEQYF; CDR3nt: TGTGCCAGCAGCGAAACTAGCGGAGGATACGAGCAGTACTTC
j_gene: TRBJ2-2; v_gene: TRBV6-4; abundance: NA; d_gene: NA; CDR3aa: CASSNGYGTGELFF; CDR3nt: TGTGCCAGCAGTAACGGGTACGGCACCGGGGAGCTGTTTTTT
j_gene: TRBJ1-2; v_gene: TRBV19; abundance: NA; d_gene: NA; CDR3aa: CASKGGDYTF; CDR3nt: TGTGCCAGTAAGGGAGGGGACTACACCTTC
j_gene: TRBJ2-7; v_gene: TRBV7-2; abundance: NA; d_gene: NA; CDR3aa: CASSPGQMAQYF; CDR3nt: TGTGCCAGCAGCCCTGGACAGATGGCGCAGTACTTC
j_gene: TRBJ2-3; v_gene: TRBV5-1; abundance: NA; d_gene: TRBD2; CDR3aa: CASSPIKLAGGADTQYF; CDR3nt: TGCGCCAGCAGCCCAATCAAGTTGGCGGGAGGGGCAGATACGCAGTATTTT
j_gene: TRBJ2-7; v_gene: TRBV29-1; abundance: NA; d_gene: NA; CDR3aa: CSAAAGISTYEQYF; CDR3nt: TGCAGCGCTGCTGCAGGGATTAGTACCTACGAGCAGTACTTC
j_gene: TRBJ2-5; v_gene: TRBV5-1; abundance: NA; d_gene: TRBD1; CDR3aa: CASSSGQRKETQYF; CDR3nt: TGCGCCAGCAGCTCGGGACAGAGAAAAGAGACCCAGTACTTC
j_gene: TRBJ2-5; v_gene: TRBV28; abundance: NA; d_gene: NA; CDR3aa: CASSLLKETQYF; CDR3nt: TGTGCCAGCAGTTTATTAAAAGAGACCCAGTACTTC
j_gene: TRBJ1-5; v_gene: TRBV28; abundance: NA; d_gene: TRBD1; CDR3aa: CASSDYRGQPQHF; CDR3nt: TGTGCCAGCAGCGACTACAGGGGACAGCCCCAGCATTTT
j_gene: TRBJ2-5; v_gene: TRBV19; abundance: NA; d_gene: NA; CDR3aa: CASSIGGRGETQYF; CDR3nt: TGTGCCAGTAGTATAGGGGGTCGGGGAGAGACCCAGTACTTC